One and the same sample provided the 25 T cell receptor beta chains below, sequenced in a study of shared clonotypes between healthy human individuals. Assay: immunoSEQ multiplex PCR; the TCRdb copy retains only in-frame clones and omits some. The table lists some 2 million clones, about 95% of them singletons, with about 1.1% in the top ten. Naive CD8 cells comprised CD45RO-negative, CCR7-positively selected cells, excluding terminally differentiated effector memory CD45RA+ cells. Sequencing input: naive CD8+ T cells sorted from blood. The source of these receptors is a man aged 18 to 29 in good health.

The chain joins TRBV9 to TRBJ1-1; 8 bases align to TRBD1. V dropped 0 bases and J dropped 0; count of bases not matched to a gene: 7. The CDR3 spans 17 residues. Germline V lookup: CDR1 SGDLS, CDR2 YYNGEE. This chain's CDR3 is CASSVDPGTGLNTEAFF. The DNA of the CDR3 is TGTGCCAGCAGCGTAGATCCCGGGACAGGTCTGAACACTGAAGCTTTCTTT. Drawing the rest from reference TRBV9 and TRBJ1-1, the complete variable domain is DSGVTQTPKHLITATGQRVTLRCSPRSGDLSVYWYQQSLDQGLQFLIQYYNGEERAKGNILERFSAQQFPDLHSELNLSSLELGDSALYFCASSVDPGTGLNTEAFFGQGTRLTVV.

The rearrangement links TRBV29-1 to TRBJ1-2; tentatively, D is TRBD1 (5 bases). The CDR3 is made up of 13 amino acids. Germline lookup yields CDR1 SQVTM and CDR2 ANQGSEA. V gave up 1 base and J gave up 4 bases, with 10 bases separating them. The CDR3 protein is CSVEVLGLYGYTF. The DNA of the CDR3 is TGCAGCGTTGAAGTTTTGGGACTCTATGGCTACACCTTC.

This CDR3 reads CASSPYRAGYEQYF. CDR3 coding DNA: TGTGCCAGCAGTCCCTACAGGGCTGGGTACGAGCAGTACTTC. This sequence joins TRBV27 and TRBJ2-7; D perhaps matches TRBD1 (6 bases). The V gene lost 5 bases and the J gene lost 4 bases, with 15 bases spanning the gap. Per germline, CDR1 MNHEY and CDR2 SMNVEV (reference sequence). CDR3 length equals 14 residues.

This chain links TRBV19 with TRBJ2-1; weak D call: TRBD2 (6 bases). Per germline, CDR1 LNHDA and CDR2 SQIVND (reference sequence). The ends were cut back, 5 bases at V and 5 bases at J, with 13 bases in the middle. This CDR3 has 14 amino acids. CDR3 protein: CASSFGTLNNEQFF. The DNA of the CDR3 is TGTGCCAGTAGTTTCGGGACTCTGAACAATGAGCAGTTCTTC.

Of note for this clone: Other nucleotide sequences in the sample specify the same CDR3. The chain uses TRBV7-9 and TRBJ2-7; D is unclear. V was shortened by 1 base and J by 6 bases, with 7 bases between the two germline ends. The CDR3 extends over 12 amino acids. Germline values: CDR1 SEHNR, CDR2 FQNEAQ (reference sequence). CDR3 region: CASSLGPAEQYF. In nucleotides, the CDR3 is TGTGCCAGCAGCTTAGGCCCGGCCGAGCAGTACTTC.

With regard to this clone: The junction departs from the called germline gene at one end, perhaps through a read error. The chain has TRBV10-2 and TRBJ2-1; possible D gene TRBD2, 6 bases. CDR3 size: 11 residues. Germline V gene sequence: CDR1 WSHSY, CDR2 SAAADI. The CDR3 spells CAISSGREQFF. CDR3 coding DNA: TGCGCCATCAGTAGCGGACGTGAGCAGTTCTTC.

V usage is TRBV5-6 and J usage is TRBJ2-1; tentatively, D is TRBD2 (6 bases). The CDR3 is made up of 15 amino acids. Germline CDR1 SGHDT, CDR2 YYEEEE. Deletions cut 4 bases from V and 0 bases from J, with 11 bases between. In nucleotides, the CDR3 is TGTGCCAGCAGCGGGGACTTGGGCTCCTACAATGAGCAGTTCTTC. It yields the protein CASSGDLGSYNEQFF.

The rearrangement links TRBV28 to TRBJ2-7; no clear D. The CDR3 is 14 amino acids. Germline V gene data show CDR1 as MDHEN and CDR2 as SYDVKM. The V end lost 5 bases, the J end lost 2 bases, and 13 bases lay between the germline ends. The CDR3 is CASSPPGSTYEQYF. As DNA, the CDR3 is TGTGCCAGCAGTCCCCCAGGATCAACCTACGAGCAGTACTTC.

The chain couples TRBV4-3 to TRBJ2-2; the D gene is possibly TRBD2 (5 bases). The germline V gene has CDR1 LGHNA and CDR2 YSLEER. Trimming cost V 4 bases and J 1 base, with 7 bases left between them. CDR3 size: 14 residues. CDR3 protein: CASSREGNTGELFF. The CDR3 coding sequence is TGCGCCAGCAGCCGTGAGGGGAACACCGGGGAGCTGTTTTTT.

The chain recombines TRBV7-9 with TRBJ2-7; D unclear. Trimming shortened V by 7 bases and J by 5 bases, and 24 bases separated the two germline ends. In germline, CDR1 is SEHNR, CDR2 FQNEAQ (reference sequence). This CDR3 region has 16 residues. The CDR3, as DNA: TGTGCCAGCACCGATATCCCGAGTACAGCCTACAACGAGCAGTACTTC. Encoded protein: CASTDIPSTAYNEQYF.

Details on this clone: Other DNA sequences in the sample encode the same CDR3. CDR3 region: CASSLTSGSTDTQYF. The CDR3 DNA is TGCGCCAGCAGCCTAACTAGCGGGAGCACAGATACGCAGTATTTT. J is TRBJ2-3 and V is TRBV5-1; 9 nucleotides agree with TRBD2. The germline V gene encodes CDR1 SGHRS and CDR2 YFSETQ. The CDR3 runs 15 residues. V shed 4 bases, J shed 0 bases, and the junction held 3 bases outside the gene matches.

Details on this clone: This sample includes further DNA sequences coding for the same CDR3. The rearrangement links TRBV9 to TRBJ2-7, with D unresolved. Germline loops: CDR1 SGDLS, CDR2 YYNGEE. The CDR3 is made up of 14 amino acids. With 0 bases removed from V and 0 bases from J, the gap between germline ends came to 7 bases. The CDR3: CASSVGSNSYEQYF. The CDR3 region has the DNA TGTGCCAGCAGCGTAGGGTCGAACTCCTACGAGCAGTACTTC.

About this clone itself: Other DNA sequences in the sample encode the same CDR3. The rearrangement joins TRBV13 to TRBJ2-3; the D is unclear. CDR1 and CDR2 (germline): PRHDT, FYEKMQ (reference sequence). This CDR3 has 12 amino acids. The germline V and J ends were trimmed by 2 bases and 0 bases, with 0 bases remaining between them. Here the CDR3 DNA reads TGTGCCAGCAGCTTAAGCACAGATACGCAGTATTTT. The encoded protein is CASSLSTDTQYF. Together with reference TRBV13 and TRBJ2-3, the CDR3 gives the full variable domain: AAGVIQSPRHLIKEKRETATLKCYPIPRHDTVYWYQQGPGQDPQFLISFYEKMQSDKGSIPDRFSAQQFSDYHSELNMSSLELGDSALYFCASSLSTDTQYFGPGTRLTVL.

The rearrangement links TRBV15 to TRBJ1-1; D is unclear. This CDR3 comprises 13 residues. V was trimmed by 5 bases and J by 0 bases, leaving 7 bases between them. CDR1 is LNHNV, CDR2 YYDKDF, per germline (reference sequence). DNA of the CDR3: TGTGCCACCAGCTGGGATTTGAACACTGAAGCTTTCTTT. This sequence encodes CATSWDLNTEAFF.

This clone showed up just once. The rearrangement joins TRBV9 to TRBJ2-7, with TRBD1 matching 9 bases. Germline assignment: CDR1 SGDLS and CDR2 YYNGEE. The V and J ends lost 3 bases and 3 bases, in that order; junction bases with no gene match: 7. The CDR3 is 15 residues long. The CDR3 is CASSAGGGQGYEQYF. For the CDR3, the DNA is TGTGCCAGCAGCGCGGGTGGGGGACAGGGCTACGAGCAGTACTTC. The variable domain in full, completed from reference TRBV9 and TRBJ2-7, reads DSGVTQTPKHLITATGQRVTLRCSPRSGDLSVYWYQQSLDQGLQFLIQYYNGEERAKGNILERFSAQQFPDLHSELNLSSLELGDSALYFCASSAGGGQGYEQYFGPGTRLTVT.

The CDR3 sequence: CASSAQGGRETQYF. In DNA, the CDR3 is TGTGCCAGCAGCGCACAGGGAGGTCGAGAGACCCAGTACTTC. The chain uses TRBV9 and TRBJ2-5; the D call may be TRBD1 or TRBD2 (6 bases each). This CDR3 region has 14 residues. Trimming cost V 3 bases and J 4 bases, with 13 bases left between them. Germline V gene lookup returns CDR1 SGDLS and CDR2 YYNGEE.

Turning to this clone: Other DNA variants within this sample encode the same CDR3. V and J are TRBV19 and TRBJ2-7; D is perhaps TRBD2 (5 bases). Trimming took off 1 base at V and 3 bases at J, with 10 bases between the two ends. The CDR3 is made up of 14 amino acids. Germline V gene sequence: CDR1 LNHDA, CDR2 SQIVND (reference sequence). CDR3: CASSIGWGDYEQYF. The CDR3 coding sequence is TGTGCCAGTAGTATAGGGTGGGGAGACTACGAGCAGTACTTC.

The chain has TRBV7-9 and TRBJ2-4; D is unresolved. This CDR3 has 14 residues. Germline CDR1 SEHNR, CDR2 FQNEAQ (reference sequence). V lost 3 bases and J 6 bases, leaving 12 bases between the germline ends. The CDR3 spells CASSFKSDTNIQYF. CDR3 DNA sequence: TGTGCCAGCAGCTTTAAGAGCGACACAAACATTCAGTACTTC. The whole variable domain, remainder taken from reference TRBV7-9 and TRBJ2-4, is DTGVSQNPRHKITKRGQNVTFRCDPISEHNRLYWYRQTLGQGPEFLTYFQNEAQLEKSRLLSDRFSAERPKGSFSTLEIQRTEQGDSAMYLCASSFKSDTNIQYFGAGTRLSVL.

The chain uses TRBV6-5 and TRBJ2-3, with D possibly being TRBD1 or TRBD2 (5 bases each). Germline V lookup: CDR1 MNHEY, CDR2 SVGAGI. This CDR3 comprises 14 residues. The V end lost 9 bases, the J end lost 6 bases, and 19 bases lay between the germline ends. The CDR3 is CARPGPIGADTQYF. The CDR3 nucleotides are TGTGCCAGACCGGGGCCAATAGGGGCGGATACGCAGTATTTT.

This chain connects TRBV6-5 to TRBJ1-1; unclear D gene. The germline V gene has CDR1 MNHEY and CDR2 SVGAGI. Trimming left V 0 bases short and J 4 bases short, with 6 bases between. The CDR3 runs to 13 residues. As DNA, the CDR3 is TGTGCCAGCAGTTACTCCCCGTTCACTGAAGCTTTCTTT. Its protein is CASSYSPFTEAFF.

The CDR3 sequence is CASSASTGGDYGYTF. DNA of the CDR3: TGTGCCAGCAGCGCTTCGACAGGGGGCGACTATGGCTACACCTTC. This rearrangement joins TRBV9 to TRBJ1-2; 10 bases are shared with TRBD1. Germline V gene sequence: CDR1 SGDLS, CDR2 YYNGEE. Trimming removed 3 bases from V and 3 bases from J; junction bases left unmatched: 5. CDR3 size: 15 residues. Filled out from reference TRBV9 and TRBJ1-2, the complete variable domain reads DSGVTQTPKHLITATGQRVTLRCSPRSGDLSVYWYQQSLDQGLQFLIQYYNGEERAKGNILERFSAQQFPDLHSELNLSSLELGDSALYFCASSASTGGDYGYTFGSGTRLTVV.

As concerns this clone: Other DNA sequences within the sample encode an identical CDR3. V usage is TRBV7-9 and J usage is TRBJ2-7; a weak D match, TRBD2 (6 bases). This CDR3 has 14 residues. Trimming removed 4 bases at V and 1 base at J, with 11 bases between. CDR1 SEHNR and CDR2 FQNEAQ come from the germline V gene (reference sequence). CDR3 DNA sequence: TGTGCCAGCAGCTCCGTGGGGGGATCCTACGAGCAGTACTTC. Translated, it gives CASSSVGGSYEQYF.

J is TRBJ2-7 and V is TRBV4-1; D possibly corresponds to TRBD2 (7 bases). V was trimmed by 0 bases and J by 3 bases, leaving 15 bases between them. CDR1 and CDR2 from the germline V gene are MGHRA and YSYEKL. The CDR3 covers 16 residues. This CDR3 reads CASSQERGAAVYEQYF. The CDR3 DNA sequence: TGCGCCAGCAGCCAAGAACGGGGGGCAGCCGTCTACGAGCAGTACTTC.

V is TRBV2 and J is TRBJ1-2; weak D call: TRBD1 (6 bases). With 3 bases removed from V and 5 bases from J, the gap between germline ends came to 16 bases. Per the germline V gene, CDR1 is SNHLY and CDR2 is FYNNEI. This CDR3 spans 15 amino acids. In DNA form, the CDR3 reads TGTGCCAGCAGTGATCTAGGACAGACAATTTATGGCTACACCTTC. Its translation is CASSDLGQTIYGYTF. Combining the CDR3 with reference TRBV2 and TRBJ1-2 gives the whole variable domain EPEVTQTPSHQVTQMGQEVILRCVPISNHLYFYWYRQILGQKVEFLVSFYNNEISEKSEIFDDQFSVERPDGSNFTLKIRSTKLEDSAMYFCASSDLGQTIYGYTFGSGTRLTVV.

The chain carries TRBV5-6 and TRBJ2-1; 10 bases map to TRBD1. V lost 4 bases, J lost 11 bases, and 6 bases stayed unmatched. CDR3 length: 13 residues. CDR1 and CDR2 from the germline V gene are SGHDT and YYEEEE. CDR3 region: CASSAGQGTQQFF. CDR3 DNA sequence: TGTGCCAGCAGCGCGGGACAGGGGACACAGCAGTTCTTC.